This TCR beta chain comes out of a study of CXCR3-negative and CXCR3-positive naive CD8 T cells (dated by TCRdb to between 2018 and 2021). Looking at the study overall: About 150 million TRB reads were obtained in total, roughly 1.5 +/- 0.3 million reads per library. Diversity and physicochemical repertoire analyses were performed on about a dozen donors pooled from two independent experiments. The TRBV-TRBJ cluster analysis covered naive subsets from a handful of donors and memory cells from 3 donors.

Worth noting for this clonotype: What antigen it recognizes has not been identified.

The run used a NextSeq 550. The Human TCR Profiling Kit (MiLaboratory) was used to prepare UMI-labeled 5' RACE TRB cDNA libraries. cDNA synthesis used the entire amount of extracted RNA, and PCR amplification then used the entire amount of cDNA produced. Libraries were prepared in parallel with an identical number of PCR cycles. As for how the authors treated the data: MIGEC and MiXCR extracted about 50,000 +/- 9,200 unique UMI-labeled TRB cDNA molecules per library, requiring at least two reads per UMI. On average, each library contained about 40,000 +/- 10,000 functional in-frame TRB CDR3 nucleotide clonotypes without stop codons. After each sample was downsampled to 5000 UMI-labeled TRB molecules, VDJtools was used to calculate diversity metrics such as normalized Shannon-Wiener and Chao1. Clonotype-size-weighted physicochemical properties of the central five CDR3 residues (interaction energy, strength, volume and Kidera factor 4) were computed in VDJtools. One entry per CDR3 protein sequence results from the TCRdb reprocessing of the reads, with DNA left out. The V and J calls, along with clone size, are taken from TCRdb and not from the paper's own processing. This sample's records show approximately 37,000 distinct CDR3 sequences. The top ten clonotypes cover under 10% of the sample.

For each CD8+ T cell subset, flow sorting was done in triplicate, and roughly 320,000 cells per subset went directly into RLT lysis buffer. Using standard density gradient centrifugation, peripheral blood mononuclear cells were isolated from buffy coats. Total RNA was extracted from sorted cells using an RNeasy Mini Kit. Points the paper makes about the study in general: Because surface CD5, which has been linked to self-reactivity in mice, was comparable between naive subsets, TCR interaction strength was also inferred from TRB CDR3 physicochemical properties. Comparably high repertoire diversity was found in both naive subsets, whereas much lower repertoire diversity was found in memory CD8+ T cells. Naive CXCR3-negative and CXCR3-positive cells from the same donor showed similar TRBV-TRBJ usage, whereas memory cells showed distinct patterns. Freshly isolated PBMCs were used for most assays because CXCR3 expression partially decreased after cryopreservation.

CDR3 length: 13 amino acids, cysteine to phenylalanine. No DNA accompanies this entry. Via the germline V gene, CDR1 is SGHTA and CDR2 FQGNSA. This receptor was taken from a human donor in good health. Some clones in this sample may be carry-over from other donors' samples. Input material: memory CD8+ T cells from blood. Reading the label with the study, this specimen's cell subset or site is: conventional CD8+ memory T cells (TMEM), sorted as controls. The V and J genes are TRBV7-2 and TRBJ2-1; there is no DNA to check the TCRdb D call of TRBD1. The CDR3 reads as follows: CASRGQGWNEQFF. Joined to the reference TRBV7-2 and TRBJ2-1 proteins, this CDR3 gives the full variable domain: GAGVSQSPSNKVTEKGKDVELRCDPISGHTALYWYRQSLGQGLEFLIYFQGNSAPDKSGLPSDRFSAERTGGSVSTLTIQRTQQEDSAVYLCASRGQGWNEQFFGPGTRLTVL.